The text below deals with one T cell receptor beta chain. Its antigen remains unidentified. This CDR3 region has 15 residues. The V end lost 0 bases, the J end lost 4 bases, and 13 bases lay between the germline ends. From germline, CDR1 is SQVTM and CDR2 ANQGSEA. This record comes from a study of OX40 agonist ivuxolimab in advanced cancers. Study-wide context: Patients were roughly 83% male with ages roughly 23 to 85, mean 60.

Regarding the study as a whole: Specificity for antigen went undetermined in the expanded peripheral T cells. Doses of 0.1 to 3.0 mg/kg were accompanied by clonal expansion of CD4+ and CD8+ blood T cells by week 6.

Measured with immunoSEQ multiplex PCR; TCRdb has only the in-frame clones, and not every one. This sample has about 62,000 clones, with 70% to 80% found just once. This TCR was sampled from an adult with an advanced solid tumor such as melanoma, head and neck, liver or kidney cancer. This specimen was CD4+ or CD8+ T cells sorted from blood, taken in a trial of the OX40 agonist ivuxolimab. This chain links TRBV29-1 with TRBJ1-3; D may be TRBD1 (6 bases). CDR3 protein: CSVEDPGGQGNTIYF. The CDR3 DNA reads TGCAGCGTTGAAGACCCCGGGGGGCAGGGAAACACCATATATTTT. Supplemented by reference TRBV29-1 and TRBJ1-3, the full variable domain reads SAVISQKPSRDICQRGTSLTIQCQVDSQVTMMFWYRQQPGQSLTLIATANQGSEATYESGFVIDKFPISRPNLTFSTLTVSNMSPEDSSIYLCSVEDPGGQGNTIYFGEGSWLTVV.